Presented here are 5 T cell receptor beta chains from one specimen sequenced in a study of CD8 T cells in Susac syndrome. A quantity of roughly 0.5 to 1 ug RNA underwent reverse transcription using random hexamers. TCRdb independently ran MiXCR on the immunoSEQ multiplex PCR reads; one entry per CDR3 protein. The sample includes 150,000 to 160,000 distinct CDR3 sequences, around 96% of them seen just once. What was sequenced was CD8+ T cells from PBMCs. Receptors were obtained from a human donor with multiple sclerosis.

The chain carries TRBV11-2 and TRBJ2-3; no firm D call. Trimming shortened V by 3 bases and J by 6 bases, and 7 bases separated the two germline ends. CDR1 is SGHAT, CDR2 FQNNGV, per germline. The CDR3 has 12 residues. CDR3 protein: CASSFDRDTQYF. The CDR3 nucleotides read TGTGCCAGCAGCTTTGATCGGGATACGCAGTATTTT.

The gene calls are TRBV29-1 and TRBJ1-2; D not resolved. The germline CDR1 and CDR2 sequences are SQVTM and ANQGSEA. V lost 8 bases and J 6 bases, leaving 10 bases between the germline ends. The CDR3 is made up of 10 amino acids. The DNA of the CDR3 is TGCAGCCCGTACGCTGATGGCTACACCTTC. Translating gives CSPYADGYTF.

The chain links TRBV27 to TRBJ2-7; D is perhaps TRBD1 or TRBD2 (5 bases each). The CDR3 is 16 amino acids. Trimming stripped 3 bases from V and 2 bases from J, with 17 bases between. Germline CDR1 and CDR2: MNHEY and SMNVEV (reference sequence). The CDR3 region has the DNA TGTGCCAGCAGTTTCTCCGCCGGGACCGAGACCTACGAGCAGTACTTC. This codes for CASSFSAGTETYEQYF.

This clonotype was observed once. The rearrangement links TRBV12-3 or TRBV12-4 to TRBJ1-1; possibly TRBD1 for D (5 bases). V was clipped by 6 bases and J by 1 base, with 9 bases between them. The CDR3 loop spans 13 amino acids. The CDR3 sequence: CASSQQENTEAFF. In DNA form, the CDR3 reads TGTGCCAGCAGCCAACAGGAGAACACTGAAGCTTTCTTT.

V gene TRBV12-3 or TRBV12-4 combines with J gene TRBJ2-1, with 11 bases aligning to TRBD2. The CDR3 is 19 amino acids. V lost 5 bases and J lost 7; bases outside the gene matches: 19. CDR3 nucleotides: TGTGCCAGCAGTGCCTGGTTCAGGGATAGCGGGGGGGCGGAAAATGAGCAGTTCTTC. Encoded protein: CASSAWFRDSGGAENEQFF.